The 5 T cell receptor beta chains in this list originate from one sample, sequenced in a study of blood T cell repertoires in COVID-19. Sequenced by immunoSEQ multiplex PCR; TCRdb stores in-frame clones only, minus some. The table shows over 150,000 clones, with around 83% occurring only once. Sequencing was performed on peripheral blood. These TCRs come from a human donor in a cohort sampled during active COVID-19.

V gene TRBV5-4 combines with J gene TRBJ2-1; tentative D call: TRBD1 (6 bases). From germline, CDR1 is SGHNT and CDR2 YYREEE (reference sequence). The length of the CDR3 is 15 residues. The V and J ends lost 4 bases and 4 bases respectively, with 15 bases between them. For the CDR3, the DNA is TGTGCCAGCAGCCCGTCAGGGGCGAATTACAATGAGCAGTTCTTC. This sequence encodes CASSPSGANYNEQFF.

The chain carries TRBV11-2 and TRBJ2-5, with a weak D call TRBD2 (6 bases). Trimming stripped 2 bases from V and 5 bases from J, with 12 bases between. In germline, CDR1 is SGHAT, CDR2 FQNNGV. The CDR3 is made up of 14 amino acids. This CDR3 is CASSLPWRAETQYF. As DNA, the CDR3 is TGTGCCAGCAGCTTACCGTGGAGGGCGGAGACCCAGTACTTC.

Only one count was recorded for this clone. The chain couples TRBV10-1 to TRBJ1-1; D unresolved. Germline-derived CDR1 and CDR2 are WNHNN and SYGVQD (reference sequence). The germline V and J ends were trimmed by 3 bases and 3 bases, with 8 bases remaining between them. This CDR3 is built from 13 residues. CDR3 sequence: CASSEVGYTEAFF. For the CDR3, the DNA is TGCGCCAGCAGTGAAGTTGGCTACACTGAAGCTTTCTTT.

The rearrangement uses TRBV3-1 (or the pseudogene TRBV3-2) and TRBJ2-7; D not certain. Trimming shortened V by 3 bases and J by 6 bases, and 6 bases separated the two germline ends. This CDR3 is 11 amino acids long. The germline V gene encodes CDR1 LGHDT and CDR2 YNNKEL (reference sequence). The CDR3 sequence: CASSHTIEQYF. The CDR3 DNA reads as TGTGCCAGCAGCCACACAATCGAGCAGTACTTC.

The chain links TRBV25-1 to TRBJ2-1; 11 bases line up with TRBD2. The CDR3 extends over 17 amino acids. The germline gives CDR1 MGHDK, CDR2 SYGVNS. V gave up 0 bases and J gave up 5 bases; unmatched junction bases: 6. Here the CDR3 DNA reads TGTGCCAGCAGTGAATATTTGGCTAGCGGGAGGAACAATGAGCAGTTCTTC. Its translation is CASSEYLASGRNNEQFF.